Below, 20 T cell receptor beta chains from the same sample are listed, as sequenced in a study of shared clonotypes between healthy human individuals. Generated by immunoSEQ multiplex PCR, the TCRdb table keeps only in-frame clones and is missing some. The sample yields 550,000 to 700,000 clones, around three quarters seen once. Sequencing was done on a sample of memory CD4+ T cells sorted from blood. The subset here: CD45RA-negative fraction. These receptors were taken from a young woman in good health.

Only one count was recorded for this clone. CDR3 loop: CASSGVTGSNQPQHF. CDR3 bases: TGTGCCAGCAGTGGAGTGACAGGAAGCAATCAGCCCCAGCATTTT. The rearrangement joins TRBV6-1 to TRBJ1-5, with a possible D match to TRBD1 (6 bases). Germline CDR1 reads MNHNS; CDR2 reads SASEGT. Trimming shortened V by 4 bases and J by 1 base, and 11 bases separated the two germline ends. There are 15 residues in the CDR3.

Remarks on this clone: This likely reflects a read error, since a far larger clone is one base away. At the DNA level, this CDR3 is encoded by other sequences in the same sample as well. J is TRBJ1-1 and V is TRBV7-9, with TRBD1 as a possible D gene (5 bases). The CDR3 is 13 residues long. V lost 3 bases to trimming and J lost 3 bases, with 8 bases between them. The V gene's germline CDR1 is SEHNR and CDR2 FQNEAQ (reference sequence). The CDR3 loop reads CASSLQGDTEAFF. CDR3 DNA: TGTGCCAGCAGCTTGCAGGGTGACACTGAAGCTTTCTTT.

This clone occurred a few times. This chain joins TRBV5-1 and TRBJ1-1, with a weak D call TRBD1 (5 bases). The CDR3 runs 16 residues. V lost 5 bases to trimming and J lost 2 bases, with 19 bases between them. The germline V gene encodes CDR1 SGHRS and CDR2 YFSETQ. CDR3 sequence reads: CASRDQGIVPNTEAFF. In nucleotides, the CDR3 is TGCGCCAGCAGGGATCAGGGCATTGTCCCCAACACTGAAGCTTTCTTT.

The chain has TRBV2 and TRBJ1-4; D not certain. CDR3 length equals 14 residues. Trimming took off 5 bases at V and 2 bases at J, with 9 bases between the two ends. Germline CDR1 reads SNHLY; CDR2 reads FYNNEI. The CDR3 sequence is CASSWRTTNEKLFF. CDR3 coding DNA: TGTGCCAGCAGTTGGCGGACCACTAATGAAAAACTGTTTTTT.

This rearrangement joins TRBV5-1 to TRBJ2-2; D uncertain. There are 13 residues in the CDR3. V lost 7 bases and J 7 bases, leaving 14 bases between the germline ends. CDR1 is SGHRS, CDR2 YFSETQ, per germline. CDR3 region: CASRRTSGGELFF. CDR3 bases: TGCGCCAGCCGGCGGACCTCGGGCGGGGAGCTGTTTTTT.

This clone appeared a single time. The chain recombines TRBV19 with TRBJ2-7, with unresolved D. The ends were cut back, 8 bases at V and 2 bases at J, with 13 bases in the middle. Germline V gene sequence: CDR1 LNHDA, CDR2 SQIVND (reference sequence). This CDR3 contains 13 residues. The CDR3 nucleotides read TGTGCCAGTTCGACCGGGTACACCTACGAGCAGTACTTC. The encoded protein is CASSTGYTYEQYF.

This chain uses TRBV30 with TRBJ1-1, with 8 bases lining up with TRBD1. The ends lost 4 bases at V and 0 bases at J; junction bases unmatched: 4. Germline values: CDR1 GTSNPN, CDR2 SVGIG (reference sequence). The length of the CDR3 is 14 residues. CDR3 amino acids: CAWTSDRVNTEAFF. The CDR3 coding sequence is TGTGCCTGGACTTCGGACAGGGTGAACACTGAAGCTTTCTTT.

The chain has TRBV5-1 and TRBJ2-7; D remains ambiguous. The V end was cut by 4 bases, the J end by 3 bases, with 14 bases between. The length of the CDR3 is 14 residues. CDR1 is SGHRS, CDR2 YFSETQ, per germline. CDR3 DNA: TGCGCCAGCAGCCCGCCCGGACCGAACTACGAGCAGTACTTC. It encodes CASSPPGPNYEQYF.

The rearrangement uses TRBV5-4 and TRBJ2-3; 9 nucleotides agree with TRBD2. J gave up 6 bases and V 1 base, and 6 bases lay outside the gene matches. This CDR3 has 15 amino acids. Germline CDR1 reads SGHNT; CDR2 reads YYREEE (reference sequence). CDR3 in DNA: TGTGCCAGCAGCTTGAGAGCGGGAGGATCTGATACGCAGTATTTT. It translates to CASSLRAGGSDTQYF. Drawing the rest from reference TRBV5-4 and TRBJ2-3, the complete variable domain is ETGVTQSPTHLIKTRGQQVTLRCSSQSGHNTVSWYQQALGQGPQFIFQYYREEENGRGNFPPRFSGLQFPNYSSELNVNALELDDSALYLCASSLRAGGSDTQYFGPGTRLTVL.

A note on this clone: One base away lies a much larger clone, so this may be a sequencing read error. The genes are TRBV7-7 and TRBJ2-7; no firm D call. Germline CDR1 is SSHAT and CDR2 is FNYEAQ (reference sequence). CDR3 length equals 11 residues. Trimming took off 6 bases at V and 3 bases at J, with 6 bases between the two ends. The CDR3 sequence: CASSHLYEQYF. The CDR3 DNA reads TGTGCCAGCAGTCACCTCTACGAGCAGTACTTC.

Note on this clone: In the same sample, other DNA sequences code for this CDR3. This sequence joins TRBV29-1 and TRBJ1-1, with D maybe TRBD1 (6 bases). Germline CDR1 SQVTM, CDR2 ANQGSEA. The CDR3 contains 12 residues. V was pared by 6 bases and J by 1 base, with 9 bases between. CDR3 bases: TGCAGCGTGGGACACACGAACACTGAAGCTTTCTTT. As protein: CSVGHTNTEAFF.

The rearrangement links TRBV11-2 to TRBJ2-1, with D possibly matching TRBD1 (6 bases). Germline CDR1 is SGHAT and CDR2 is FQNNGV. The CDR3 covers 14 residues. Between the trimmed V and J ends, which lost 4 bases and 7 bases, there was a span of 14 bases. The CDR3 here is CASSSWDKGNEQFF. CDR3 coding DNA: TGTGCCAGCAGCTCCTGGGACAAGGGAAATGAGCAGTTCTTC.

The genes are TRBV29-1 and TRBJ2-1, with 10 bases lining up with TRBD2. Germline V gene sequence: CDR1 SQVTM, CDR2 ANQGSEA. The CDR3 is made up of 13 amino acids. J gave up 6 bases and V 4 bases, and 3 bases lay outside the gene matches. The CDR3: CSVGASGSNEQFF. CDR3 sequence (DNA): TGCAGCGTTGGGGCTAGCGGGAGCAATGAGCAGTTCTTC.

The CDR3 sequence is CAWSVTYRGGRERLSTDTQYF. The DNA of the CDR3 is TGTGCCTGGAGTGTCACTTACAGGGGTGGGCGGGAGCGCCTGAGCACAGATACGCAGTATTTT. This chain links TRBV30 with TRBJ2-3; D tentatively fits TRBD1 or TRBD2 (7 bases each). V lost 0 bases, J lost 0 bases, and 28 bases lay in between. The CDR3 is made up of 21 amino acids. Per the germline V gene, CDR1 is GTSNPN and CDR2 is SVGIG (reference sequence).

The chain carries TRBV11-3 and TRBJ2-7; 7 bases line up with TRBD1. J was trimmed by 1 base and V by 4 bases; bases with no gene match: 1. The CDR3 has 13 residues. Germline values: CDR1 SGHNT, CDR2 YENEEA. The CDR3 spells CASSSGQSYEQYF. CDR3 nucleotides: TGTGCCAGCAGCTCGGGACAGTCCTACGAGCAGTACTTC.

As DNA, the CDR3 is TGTGCCAGCGGGAGGGATAGGGACACTGAAGCTTTCTTT. Protein: CASGRDRDTEAFF. The genes are TRBV6-6 and TRBJ1-1; D unresolved. CDR1 and CDR2 (germline): MNHNY, SVGAGI (reference sequence). The CDR3 is 13 amino acids. V lost 8 bases and J lost 3, with 13 bases in between.

V and J are TRBV11-3 and TRBJ2-7; the D call may be TRBD1 or TRBD2 (6 bases each). The length of the CDR3 is 13 residues. Germline V gene data show CDR1 as SGHNT and CDR2 as YENEEA. V was cut by 6 bases and J by 5 bases, with 14 bases left in between. DNA of the CDR3: TGTGCCAGCAGTAGGGGGGAGAACCACGAGCAGTACTTC. It is translated as CASSRGENHEQYF.

This clone was seen just once. It is likely a read error: a sequence one base away is far more abundant. The J gene is TRBJ2-7, the V gene TRBV11-2, with 12 bases fitting TRBD2. The CDR3 runs 16 residues. CDR1 and CDR2 (germline): SGHAT, FQNNGV. CDR3 DNA sequence: TGTGCCGGCAGCTTAACTAGCGGGGGGAGCTCCTACGAGCAGTACTTC. Amino acids: CAGSLTSGGSSYEQYF. The whole variable domain, remainder taken from reference TRBV11-2 and TRBJ2-7, is EAGVAQSPRYKIIEKRQSVAFWCNPISGHATLYWYQQILGQGPKLLIQFQNNGVVDDSQLPKDRFSAERLKGVDSTLKIQPAKLEDSAVYLCAGSLTSGGSSYEQYFGPGTRLTVT.

This clone was seen ten or more times. The rearrangement uses TRBV6-6 and TRBJ1-2; D remains ambiguous. V shed 0 bases and J shed 5 bases, with 13 bases lying between them. CDR1 MNHNY and CDR2 SVGAGI come from the germline V gene (reference sequence). The CDR3 has 15 residues. CDR3 sequence: CASSYSGGSEYGYTF. Written as DNA, the CDR3 is TGTGCCAGCAGTTACTCGGGTGGTTCTGAGTATGGCTACACCTTC.

The CDR3 DNA reads TGTGCCAGCAGCAGAGAGGGACTAGCGGGGAGACAAGAGACCCAGTACTTC. Translating gives CASSREGLAGRQETQYF. The chain couples TRBV9 to TRBJ2-5; 13 bases line up with TRBD2. The CDR3 is 17 residues long. The V gene's germline CDR1 is SGDLS and CDR2 YYNGEE. J lost 2 bases, V lost 4 bases, and 8 bases had no gene match.